The 10 T cell receptor beta chains reported below all come from one sample, sequenced in a study of CD8+CD57+ T cells in acquired aplastic anemia. The sequenced patients had an expansion of CD8+CD57+ cells seen by flow cytometry. CDR3 and TCR beta VDJ profiling relied on a genomic DNA template. In TCRdb, the reads were re-called with MiXCR into one record per CDR3 protein. The top ten hold 25% to 30% of the sample, which has about 120,000 distinct CDR3 sequences, over 55% seen once. Sequencing used sorted CD4+, CD8+, or CD8+CD57+ T cells (not recorded which) from PBMCs. Receptor source: a human donor with aplastic anemia.

This rearrangement joins TRBV24-1 to TRBJ2-7; 10 bases line up with TRBD1. J gave up 2 bases and V 7 bases, and 7 bases lay outside the gene matches. Per the germline V gene, CDR1 is KGHDR and CDR2 is SFDVKD. There are 15 residues in the CDR3. The CDR3 loop reads CATRNAGTGAYEQYF. In DNA, the CDR3 is TGTGCCACCAGAAACGCCGGGACAGGGGCCTACGAGCAGTACTTC.

This clonotype appeared a few times. The CDR3 reads CASSIGFSGANVLTF. The CDR3, as DNA: TGTGCCAGTAGTATCGGATTCTCTGGGGCCAACGTCCTGACTTTC. This chain connects TRBV19 to TRBJ2-6, with D hard to call. Per germline, CDR1 LNHDA and CDR2 SQIVND (reference sequence). V shed 3 bases and J shed 0 bases, with 6 bases lying between them. The CDR3 runs 15 residues. The variable domain in full, completed from reference TRBV19 and TRBJ2-6, reads DGGITQSPKYLFRKEGQNVTLSCEQNLNHDAMYWYRQDPGQGLRLIYYSQIVNDFQKGDIAEGYSVSREKKESFPLTVTSAQKNPTAFYLCASSIGFSGANVLTFGAGSRLTVL.

V usage is TRBV2 and J usage is TRBJ1-5; D gene unclear. The germline V gene has CDR1 SNHLY and CDR2 FYNNEI. The V and J ends lost 5 bases and 0 bases respectively, with 8 bases between them. This CDR3 is built from 14 residues. CDR3 in DNA: TGTGCCAGCAGTAACGATTATAGCAATCAGCCCCAGCATTTT. It encodes CASSNDYSNQPQHF.

Points on this clonotype: A much larger clone differs from this one at a single base, so this may be a read error. This chain joins TRBV6-5 and TRBJ2-7; D may correspond to TRBD1 or TRBD2 (5 bases each). Germline loops: CDR1 MNHEY, CDR2 SVGAGI. CDR3 size: 15 residues. The CDR3 sequence: CASSPSGYGTYEQHF. CDR3 sequence (DNA): TGTGCCAGCAGTCCCTCGGGGTATGGGACCTACGAGCAGCACTTC.

This clonotype showed up just once. This chain links TRBV2 with TRBJ2-1; D is ambiguous. The germline V gene encodes CDR1 SNHLY and CDR2 FYNNEI. V was shortened by 4 bases and J by 3 bases, with 7 bases between the two germline ends. CDR3 length: 13 residues. CDR3 loop: CASSVMGYNEQFF. The DNA for the CDR3 is TGTGCCAGCAGTGTGATGGGCTACAATGAGCAGTTCTTC.

The table lists this clonotype with a few counts. The gene calls are TRBV7-6 and TRBJ2-3, with no clear D. Germline V gives CDR1 SGHVS, CDR2 FNYEAQ. This CDR3 is built from 14 residues. V dropped 5 bases and J dropped 4 bases, with 13 bases sitting between them. CDR3 sequence: CASSRETGADTQYF. The CDR3 DNA is TGTGCCAGCAGCCGTGAGACGGGCGCAGATACGCAGTATTTT.

This clonotype was counted many times. The chain couples TRBV5-6 to TRBJ2-3; TRBD1 agrees at 7 bases. From germline, CDR1 is SGHDT and CDR2 YYEEEE. Trimming removed 4 bases from V and 1 base from J; junction bases left unmatched: 9. The CDR3 is made up of 16 amino acids. CDR3 amino acids: CASSRRQGWGTDTQYF. Written as DNA, the CDR3 is TGTGCCAGCAGCCGGCGACAGGGATGGGGCACAGATACGCAGTATTTT.

The chain recombines TRBV20-1 with TRBJ1-1, with D possibly matching TRBD1 (6 bases). The germline V and J ends were trimmed by 5 bases and 0 bases, with 10 bases remaining between them. CDR1 is DFQATT, CDR2 SNEGSKA, per germline (reference sequence). The CDR3 is 13 amino acids. In DNA form, the CDR3 reads TGCAGTGCTGGGACACCCCTGAACACTGAAGCTTTCTTT. Translating it yields CSAGTPLNTEAFF.

The V call is TRBV29-1, the J call TRBJ2-6; no definite D call. With 1 base removed from V and 0 bases from J, the gap between germline ends came to 4 bases. Germline V gene sequence: CDR1 SQVTM, CDR2 ANQGSEA. CDR3 length: 14 amino acids. The CDR3 is CSVEGSSGANVLTF. CDR3 nucleotides: TGCAGCGTTGAAGGCAGCTCTGGGGCCAACGTCCTGACTTTC.

The V and J genes are TRBV25-1 and TRBJ1-5; D is uncertain. V lost 3 bases to trimming and J lost 6 bases, with 6 bases between them. Germline lookup yields CDR1 MGHDK and CDR2 SYGVNS. The CDR3 runs to 12 residues. The CDR3 is CASSDWGQPQHF. For the CDR3, the DNA is TGTGCCAGCAGTGATTGGGGTCAGCCCCAGCATTTT.